A selection of T cell receptor beta chains follows, all from one sample in a study of T cell responses to AZD1222 COVID-19 vaccine. TCRdb's copy holds only in-frame clones and misses some; the assay was immunoSEQ multiplex PCR. The table has about 180,000 clones, 88% seen once. Specimen: peripheral blood, collected 28 days after the second AZD1222 dose. The receptors were sampled from an adult who received the AZD1222 COVID-19 vaccine. CDR3s include the opening cysteine and the closing phenylalanine or tryptophan. D genes are given only for firm matches. Some rows mark clone size as missing; the rest say once, few, many or name a class of expanded clone.

CDR3 DNA: TGTGCCAGCAGCGCGCTAGCTCAGAGTAACAATGAGCAGTTCTTC; CDR3 protein: CASSALAQSNNEQFF; J gene: TRBJ2-1; clone size: NA; D gene: NA; V gene: TRBV6-5
CDR3 DNA: TGTGCCAGTAGTAGCGGGAGGGGGTACAATGAGCAGTTCTTC; CDR3 protein: CASSSGRGYNEQFF; J gene: TRBJ2-1; clone size: NA; D gene: TRBD2; V gene: TRBV19
CDR3 DNA: TGTGCCATCAGTGAAGGTCGGGCAGAACTATATGGCTACACCTTC; CDR3 protein: CAISEGRAELYGYTF; J gene: TRBJ1-2; clone size: NA; D gene: NA; V gene: TRBV10-3
CDR3 DNA: TGCGCCAGCAGCTTGGAGGGACTAGCGGGGGGGTATACGCAGTATTTT; CDR3 protein: CASSLEGLAGGYTQYF; J gene: TRBJ2-3; clone size: NA; D gene: TRBD2; V gene: TRBV5-1
CDR3 DNA: TGTGCCAGCTCCGGTATAAGCTCCTACAATGAGCAGTTCTTC; CDR3 protein: CASSGISSYNEQFF; J gene: TRBJ2-1; clone size: NA; D gene: NA; V gene: TRBV18
CDR3 DNA: TGTGCCAGCAGCTTAGCGGGAGCGGAAGATACGCAGTATTTT; CDR3 protein: CASSLAGAEDTQYF; J gene: TRBJ2-3; clone size: NA; D gene: TRBD2; V gene: TRBV6-5
CDR3 DNA: TGTGCCAGCTCACCGGGACTCCTACCAGAGACCCAGTACTTC; CDR3 protein: CASSPGLLPETQYF; J gene: TRBJ2-5; clone size: NA; D gene: NA; V gene: TRBV18
CDR3 DNA: TGCGCCAGCAGCTTACAGGAAGGTACGCAGTATTTT; CDR3 protein: CASSLQEGTQYF; J gene: TRBJ2-3; clone size: NA; D gene: NA; V gene: TRBV5-1
CDR3 DNA: TGCGCCAGCAGCTTGGCGGACACCGGGGAGCTGTTTTTT; CDR3 protein: CASSLADTGELFF; J gene: TRBJ2-2; clone size: few; D gene: NA; V gene: TRBV5-1
CDR3 DNA: TGTGCCAGTAGTCTCCCGGGTACAGATACGCAGTATTTT; CDR3 protein: CASSLPGTDTQYF; J gene: TRBJ2-3; clone size: NA; D gene: NA; V gene: TRBV19
CDR3 DNA: TGTGCCAGCAGTCAGAACAGGGGAGGAACCGGGGAGCTGTTTTTT; CDR3 protein: CASSQNRGGTGELFF; J gene: TRBJ2-2; clone size: NA; D gene: NA; V gene: TRBV6-5
CDR3 DNA: TGTGCCTGGAGACCTCTGACCAAAAACATTCAGTACTTC; CDR3 protein: CAWRPLTKNIQYF; J gene: TRBJ2-4; clone size: NA; D gene: NA; V gene: TRBV30
CDR3 DNA: TGTGCCAGCAGCGTCGGACTAGCGGGAGGTTACAATGAGCAGTTCTTC; CDR3 protein: CASSVGLAGGYNEQFF; J gene: TRBJ2-1; clone size: NA; D gene: TRBD2; V gene: TRBV7-8
CDR3 DNA: TGTGCCAGCAGGGATACGGGACAGGGACAAGAGACCCAGTACTTC; CDR3 protein: CASRDTGQGQETQYF; J gene: TRBJ2-5; clone size: NA; D gene: TRBD1; V gene: TRBV25-1
CDR3 DNA: TGTGCCAGTAGTAGCGGACTAGCGGGAGTAGAGACCCAGTACTTC; CDR3 protein: CASSSGLAGVETQYF; J gene: TRBJ2-5; clone size: NA; D gene: TRBD2; V gene: TRBV19
CDR3 DNA: TGTGCCTGGAGTGGAGGAGGAAGCTCCTACGAGCAGTACTTC; CDR3 protein: CAWSGGGSSYEQYF; J gene: TRBJ2-7; clone size: NA; D gene: NA; V gene: TRBV30
CDR3 DNA: TGTGCCAGCAGTTCCCCCGGGACTAGCGGGAAGACCTACGAGCAGTACTTC; CDR3 protein: CASSSPGTSGKTYEQYF; J gene: TRBJ2-7; clone size: NA; D gene: TRBD2; V gene: TRBV28
CDR3 DNA: TGTGCCAGCAGTTACTCGGCGACTAGCGGCTACGAGCAGTACTTC; CDR3 protein: CASSYSATSGYEQYF; J gene: TRBJ2-7; clone size: NA; D gene: TRBD2; V gene: TRBV6-2/TRBV6-3
CDR3 DNA: TGTGCCAGCAGCCCAGTGGGGGCCCCAGCTGGAAACACCATATATTTT; CDR3 protein: CASSPVGAPAGNTIYF; J gene: TRBJ1-3; clone size: NA; D gene: NA; V gene: TRBV28
CDR3 DNA: TGTGCCAGCAGCCAAGCCGTCCCAACACGGGAGACCCAGTACTTC; CDR3 protein: CASSQAVPTRETQYF; J gene: TRBJ2-5; clone size: once; D gene: NA; V gene: TRBV3-1/TRBV3-2
CDR3 DNA: TGTGCCAGCAGTGAAAGCTCCTATAGCAATCAGCCCCAGCATTTT; CDR3 protein: CASSESSYSNQPQHF; J gene: TRBJ1-5; clone size: few; D gene: NA; V gene: TRBV2
CDR3 DNA: TGTGCCACCAGTGATCCCTTGGGAGGGGGCGCAGCCGGGGAGCTGTTTTTT; CDR3 protein: CATSDPLGGGAAGELFF; J gene: TRBJ2-2; clone size: NA; D gene: NA; V gene: TRBV24-1
CDR3 DNA: TGCGCCAGCAGCCAAGGGGAGGGGGCCTCCCTCTACGAGCAGTACTTC; CDR3 protein: CASSQGEGASLYEQYF; J gene: TRBJ2-7; clone size: NA; D gene: NA; V gene: TRBV4-3
CDR3 DNA: TGTGCCAGCAGCTTAGGGGACGCGAACAATGAGCAGTTCTTC; CDR3 protein: CASSLGDANNEQFF; J gene: TRBJ2-1; clone size: NA; D gene: NA; V gene: TRBV11-1
CDR3 DNA: TGTGCCAGCAGGGGGACTTCCGTCGGCGGCGAGCAGTACTTC; CDR3 protein: CASRGTSVGGEQYF; J gene: TRBJ2-7; clone size: NA; D gene: NA; V gene: TRBV6-5
CDR3 DNA: TGTGCCAGCAGCACCGGGACTAGTGGGTCCTACGAGCAGTACTTC; CDR3 protein: CASSTGTSGSYEQYF; J gene: TRBJ2-7; clone size: NA; D gene: TRBD2; V gene: TRBV5-4
CDR3 DNA: TGTGCCAGCAGCCTTCGGGGTACTGGGGCCAACGTCCTGACTTTC; CDR3 protein: CASSLRGTGANVLTF; J gene: TRBJ2-6; clone size: NA; D gene: NA; V gene: TRBV5-6
CDR3 DNA: TGCGCCAGCAGCTTGGCTCCAGGGGAGACCCAGTACTTC; CDR3 protein: CASSLAPGETQYF; J gene: TRBJ2-5; clone size: NA; D gene: NA; V gene: TRBV5-1
CDR3 DNA: TGTGCAAGTCGCTTAGAGGTGCCAAGTCCCGCTCAGTCACCCCTCCACTTT; CDR3 protein: CASRLEVPSPAQSPLHF; J gene: TRBJ1-6; clone size: once; D gene: NA; V gene: TRBV12-2
CDR3 DNA: TGTGCCAGCAGAACCCCCTTTTTTCGGCGTGTGCATTTT; CDR3 protein: CASRTPFFRRVHF; J gene: TRBJ1-5; clone size: few; D gene: NA; V gene: TRBV28
CDR3 DNA: TGTGCCAGCAGCAGGGATAGCAATCAGCCCCAGCATTTT; CDR3 protein: CASSRDSNQPQHF; J gene: TRBJ1-5; clone size: NA; D gene: NA; V gene: TRBV28
CDR3 DNA: TGTGCCAGCAGTTACCCTTCGGGACAGGGTGGATCACCCCTCCACTTT; CDR3 protein: CASSYPSGQGGSPLHF; J gene: TRBJ1-6; clone size: NA; D gene: TRBD1; V gene: TRBV6-2/TRBV6-3
CDR3 DNA: TGTGCCAGCAGTTCTGACGGTAGCAATCAGCCCCAGCATTTT; CDR3 protein: CASSSDGSNQPQHF; J gene: TRBJ1-5; clone size: NA; D gene: NA; V gene: TRBV6-5
CDR3 DNA: TGCGCCAGCAGGGCGAGGGCCGCTAGCACAGATACGCAGTATTTT; CDR3 protein: CASRARAASTDTQYF; J gene: TRBJ2-3; clone size: NA; D gene: NA; V gene: TRBV5-1
CDR3 DNA: TGTGCCAGCCGGGGAGGTTCGGTTGAGCAGTTCTTC; CDR3 protein: CASRGGSVEQFF; J gene: TRBJ2-1; clone size: NA; D gene: NA; V gene: TRBV9
CDR3 DNA: TGTGCCAGTAGTGGGGGACCCTACGAGCAGTACTTC; CDR3 protein: CASSGGPYEQYF; J gene: TRBJ2-7; clone size: few; D gene: NA; V gene: TRBV19
CDR3 DNA: TGTGCCAGTAGTCCCCGCCAAGGAGGCAATCAGCCCCAGCATTTT; CDR3 protein: CASSPRQGGNQPQHF; J gene: TRBJ1-5; clone size: NA; D gene: NA; V gene: TRBV19